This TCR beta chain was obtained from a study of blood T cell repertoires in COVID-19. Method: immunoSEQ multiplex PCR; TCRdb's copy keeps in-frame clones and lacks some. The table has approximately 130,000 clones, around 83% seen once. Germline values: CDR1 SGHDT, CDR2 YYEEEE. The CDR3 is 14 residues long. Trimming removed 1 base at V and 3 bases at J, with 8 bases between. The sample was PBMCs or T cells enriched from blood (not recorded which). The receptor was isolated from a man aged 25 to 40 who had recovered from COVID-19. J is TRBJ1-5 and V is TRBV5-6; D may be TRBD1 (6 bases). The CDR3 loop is CASSLRQVNQPQHF. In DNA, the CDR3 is TGTGCCAGCAGCTTGCGACAGGTCAATCAGCCCCAGCATTTT.